Listed here are 4 T cell receptor beta chains from one sample, sequenced in a study of T cell responses to AZD1222 COVID-19 vaccine. Libraries were prepared by immunoSEQ multiplex PCR; TCRdb keeps only in-frame clonotypes and omits some of them. The data contain about 270,000 clones, 90% to 95% of them seen just once; the ten biggest clones take up less than 0.65%. This specimen consisted of peripheral blood, obtained 28 days after the second AZD1222 dose. The receptors originated from an adult who received the AZD1222 COVID-19 vaccine.

The chain has TRBV7-2 and TRBJ1-2, with D possibly TRBD1 on 6 matching bases. V shed 1 base and J shed 8 bases, with 17 bases lying between them. CDR3 length: 15 amino acids. In germline, CDR1 is SGHTA, CDR2 FQGNSA. The CDR3 DNA follows: TGTGCCAGCAGCTTAGGAACAGGGCGGGCATCGGGCTACACCTTC. Translated, it gives CASSLGTGRASGYTF.

The rearrangement joins TRBV5-1 to TRBJ1-2; 8 bases match TRBD1. The trim removed 3 bases at V and 3 bases at J, leaving 4 bases unmatched. Germline V gives CDR1 SGHRS, CDR2 YFSETQ. This CDR3 region has 14 residues. CDR3 region: CASSSQGGDYGYTF. As DNA, the CDR3 is TGCGCCAGCAGCTCACAGGGGGGAGACTATGGCTACACCTTC.

V and J are TRBV29-1 and TRBJ2-3; 11 bases fit TRBD2. CDR3 size: 14 residues. Germline CDR1 reads SQVTM; CDR2 reads ANQGSEA. With V trimmed by 7 bases and J by 7 bases, 10 bases remained unmatched. The CDR3 DNA reads as TGCAGCGCCCTCGGACTAGCGGGCCCCAATACGCAGTATTTT. Translating gives CSALGLAGPNTQYF.

The chain joins TRBV2 to TRBJ1-4; no firm D call. V was shortened by 3 bases and J by 3 bases, with 11 bases between the two germline ends. Per the germline V gene, CDR1 is SNHLY and CDR2 is FYNNEI. The CDR3 is made up of 15 amino acids. CDR3 amino acids: CASSDGYPPNEKLFF. In nucleotides, the CDR3 is TGTGCCAGCAGTGATGGTTACCCCCCTAATGAAAAACTGTTTTTT.